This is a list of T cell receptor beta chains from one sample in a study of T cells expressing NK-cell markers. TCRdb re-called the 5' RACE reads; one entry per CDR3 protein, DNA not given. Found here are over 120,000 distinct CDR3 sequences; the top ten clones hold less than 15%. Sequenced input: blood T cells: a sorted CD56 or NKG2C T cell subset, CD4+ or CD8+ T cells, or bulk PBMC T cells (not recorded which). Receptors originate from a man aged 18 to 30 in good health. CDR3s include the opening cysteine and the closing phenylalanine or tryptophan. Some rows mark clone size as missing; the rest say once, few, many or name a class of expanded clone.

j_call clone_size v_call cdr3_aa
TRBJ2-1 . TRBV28 CASTVVLGAEQFF
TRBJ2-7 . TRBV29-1 CSVEIGPSDEQYF
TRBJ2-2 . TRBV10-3 CAISDRGAQELFF
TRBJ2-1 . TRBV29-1 CSAWAGTSYNEQFF
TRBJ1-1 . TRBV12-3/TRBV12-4 CASIPVVDRRNTEAFF
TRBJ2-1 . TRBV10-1 CASSESPSSYNEQFF
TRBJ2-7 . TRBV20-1 CSVRLAGDHEQYF
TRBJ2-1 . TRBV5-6 CASTRQGFGDEQFF
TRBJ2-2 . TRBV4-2 CASNQGGGTGELFF
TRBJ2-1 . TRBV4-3 CASSQDRGGRPHNEQFF
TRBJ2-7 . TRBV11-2 CASSFGLAGGRISYEQYF
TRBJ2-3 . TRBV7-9 CASSSTGTWRGTDTQYF
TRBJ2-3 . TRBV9 CASSVGSLQDEPTDTQYF
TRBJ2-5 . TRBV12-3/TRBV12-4 CASSEGWQQETQYF
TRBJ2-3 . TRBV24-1 CATSDFSISGIRADTQYF
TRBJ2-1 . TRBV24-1 CATSDPLAEYNEQFF
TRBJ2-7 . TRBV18 CASSSPDTAPYEQYF
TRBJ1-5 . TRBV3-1 CARDFGRDIYSNQPQHF
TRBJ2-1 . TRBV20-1 CSARVLVDKPNEQFF
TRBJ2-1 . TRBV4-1 CASSQDKLYNEQFF
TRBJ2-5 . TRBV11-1 CASSPNRDRQETQYF
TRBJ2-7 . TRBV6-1 CASSNSGSYSYEQYF
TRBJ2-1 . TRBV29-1 CSVGIPGIGYEQFF
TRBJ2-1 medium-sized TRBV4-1 CASSQELNEQFF
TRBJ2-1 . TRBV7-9 CASSLVGALGYNEQFF
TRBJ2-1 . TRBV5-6 CASSFGPVIQFF
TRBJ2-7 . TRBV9 CASSAEGVTYEQYF
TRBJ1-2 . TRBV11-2 CASSGLDSHYGYTF
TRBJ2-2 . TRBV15 CATSRFGRNTGELFF
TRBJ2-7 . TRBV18 CASSHEDYEQYF
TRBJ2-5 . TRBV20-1 CSARDQASVRGETQYF
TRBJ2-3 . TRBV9 CASSEGLADTDTQYF
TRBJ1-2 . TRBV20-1 CSATGTESNYGYTF
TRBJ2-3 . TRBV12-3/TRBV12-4 CASAYIQGSTDTQYF
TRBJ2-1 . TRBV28 CASSTMDGYNEQFF
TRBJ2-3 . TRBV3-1 CASSQGQNTDTQYF
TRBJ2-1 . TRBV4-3 CASSRGTSRINEQFF
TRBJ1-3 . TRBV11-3 CASGGDNSGNTIYF
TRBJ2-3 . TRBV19 CASSLNAGGDTQYF
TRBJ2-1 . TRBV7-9 CASSFEAGGNEQFF
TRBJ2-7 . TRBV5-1 CASSLEASGRALYEQYF
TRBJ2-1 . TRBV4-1 CASSTGEWDEQFF
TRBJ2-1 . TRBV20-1 CSARDVRASGSLVGEQFF
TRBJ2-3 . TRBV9 CASSVGSGLAGTDTQYF
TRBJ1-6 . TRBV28 CASSWTVPKWDNSPLHF
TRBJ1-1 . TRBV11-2 CASSPSRPEAFF
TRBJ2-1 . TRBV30 CACQGESNEQFF
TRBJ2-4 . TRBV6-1 CASSVPREVPPYENIQYF
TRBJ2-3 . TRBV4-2 CASSQDRLGSWDTQYF
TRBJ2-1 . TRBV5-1 CASSWPPGLADNEQFF
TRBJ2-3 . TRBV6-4 CASSDSAGESTDTQYF